This entry features one T cell receptor beta chain sequence. Antigen specificity is unknown. These data belong to a study of cytomegalovirus exposure and HLA in healthy donors. Primers for the PCR totalled 60 Vbeta and 13 Jbeta. Clones were sequenced by immunoSEQ multiplex PCR, and TCRdb holds only the in-frame ones, with some missing. The data show about 140,000 clones, with 76% seen just once and around 3.6% held by the top ten. The study, taken as a whole, reports: A prior analysis recorded that most TCR beta V segments were productive about 87% or about 30% of the time.

Trimming removed 0 bases from V and 3 bases from J, with 6 bases in between. The germline CDR1 and CDR2 sequences are MNHEY and SVGAGI. CDR3 size: 14 residues. The rearrangement links TRBV6-5 to TRBJ1-5; D gene ambiguous. The sequencing input was PBMCs. This sequence originates from a man aged 18 to 35 in good health and CMV-seronegative. DNA of the CDR3: TGTGCCAGCAGTTACTCCGGGGTCAATCAGCCCCAGCATTTT. This encodes CASSYSGVNQPQHF.